The 23 T cell receptor beta chains presented below share a single source sample, sequenced in a study of blood T cell repertoires in COVID-19. Assay used: immunoSEQ multiplex PCR; TCRdb lists only in-frame clones, some missing. The sample yields about 350,000 clones, roughly 90% seen once. Sequenced material: peripheral blood. The receptors were gathered from a woman aged 55 to 70 with COVID-19, enrolled during active disease.

This chain joins TRBV5-8 and TRBJ2-6, with D unresolved. Germline V gene sequence: CDR1 SGHTS, CDR2 YDEGEE. This CDR3 has 16 amino acids. Between the trimmed V and J ends, which lost 3 bases and 4 bases, there was a span of 14 bases. Here the CDR3 reads CASSSGFFAGANVLTF. In nucleotides, the CDR3 is TGTGCCAGCAGCTCCGGGTTCTTTGCCGGGGCCAACGTCCTGACTTTC.

Here the CDR3 reads CSVETGGLHGYTF. CDR3 sequence (DNA): TGCAGCGTTGAAACAGGGGGGTTGCATGGCTACACCTTC. This chain joins TRBV29-1 and TRBJ1-2; the match to TRBD1 covers 8 bases. Germline lookup yields CDR1 SQVTM and CDR2 ANQGSEA. The V segment lost 2 bases and the J segment 6 bases; nucleotides outside the gene matches: 5. CDR3 length: 13 amino acids. The whole variable domain, filled in from reference TRBV29-1 and TRBJ1-2, reads SAVISQKPSRDICQRGTSLTIQCQVDSQVTMMFWYRQQPGQSLTLIATANQGSEATYESGFVIDKFPISRPNLTFSTLTVSNMSPEDSSIYLCSVETGGLHGYTFGSGTRLTVV.

Concerning this clone: Lacking the conserved final phenylalanine or tryptophan, this CDR3 likely reflects a read error. Because the CDR3's place on the DNA is in doubt, the DNA is left out and the CDR3 is given as listed by TCRdb. The rearrangement joins TRBV2 to TRBJ1-2. Germline-derived CDR1 and CDR2 are SNHLY and FYNNEI. The CDR3 totals 12 residues, both ends included. The CDR3 loop reads CASSEVPSSGSY.

V is TRBV5-8 and J is TRBJ2-2, with 12 nucleotides matching TRBD2. The trim removed 4 bases at V and 2 bases at J, leaving 12 bases unmatched. The CDR3 spans 19 residues. Germline V gene lookup returns CDR1 SGHTS and CDR2 YDEGEE. The CDR3 DNA reads as TGTGCCAGCAGCCGGGGAGTACTAGCGGGGGGCCCTAACACCGGGGAGCTGTTTTTT. It yields the protein CASSRGVLAGGPNTGELFF.

This clone was counted once. The gene calls are TRBV4-2 and TRBJ1-3, with D tentatively TRBD1 (5 bases). Between the trimmed V and J ends, which lost 4 bases and 1 base, there was a span of 8 bases. The germline CDR1 and CDR2 sequences are LGHNA and YNFKEQ. The CDR3 runs 14 residues. CDR3 residues: CASSPQGSGNTIYF. CDR3 sequence (DNA): TGTGCCAGCAGCCCCCAGGGATCTGGAAACACCATATATTTT.

As concerns this clone: Other DNA sequences in the sample encode the same CDR3. This rearrangement joins TRBV27 to TRBJ2-5; 10 bases map to TRBD1. The CDR3 extends over 14 amino acids. V was clipped by 5 bases and J by 5 bases; unmatched bases: 5. Germline assignment: CDR1 MNHEY and CDR2 SMNVEV (reference sequence). The CDR3 DNA is TGTGCCAGCAGTCCGAGGACAGGGGGGGAGACCCAGTACTTC. This gives the protein CASSPRTGGETQYF.

The rearrangement joins TRBV7-2 to TRBJ1-1; D may be TRBD1 (5 bases). The CDR3 totals 14 residues. Looked up from germline, CDR1 is SGHTA and CDR2 is FQGNSA. The germline V and J ends were trimmed by 4 bases and 3 bases, with 12 bases remaining between them. In nucleotides, the CDR3 is TGTGCCAGCAGCTCCAGGGCTTCACACACTGAAGCTTTCTTT. It translates to CASSSRASHTEAFF.

The chain joins TRBV4-1 to TRBJ2-7; TRBD2 aligns across 8 bases. This CDR3 spans 14 amino acids. CDR1 and CDR2 (germline): MGHRA, YSYEKL. The junction had 4 bases not matched to a gene; V was cut back by 1 base and J by 5 bases. The DNA for the CDR3 is TGCGCCAGCAGCCAAGGGTTTAGCGGGAACGAGCAGTACTTC. Translating gives CASSQGFSGNEQYF.

The chain combines TRBV5-1 with TRBJ1-1; 10 bases map to TRBD1. The ends lost 4 bases at V and 1 base at J; junction bases unmatched: 7. This CDR3 is 16 amino acids long. Looked up from germline, CDR1 is SGHRS and CDR2 is YFSETQ. CDR3 in DNA: TGCGCCAGCAGCCCCGGACAGGGGGTGTGGAACACTGAAGCTTTCTTT. Translation: CASSPGQGVWNTEAFF.

The chain combines TRBV2 with TRBJ1-4, with D possibly being TRBD1 (6 bases). Deletions cut 8 bases from V and 5 bases from J, with 18 bases between. The CDR3 sequence is 15 residues long. Per the germline V gene, CDR1 is SNHLY and CDR2 is FYNNEI. The CDR3 region has the DNA TGTGCCAGCGAGGAGCAACAGGGATTAAATGAAAAACTGTTTTTT. Translating gives CASEEQQGLNEKLFF.

This clone has just a few counts. V gene TRBV19 combines with J gene TRBJ2-5; tentative D call: TRBD1 (6 bases). The CDR3 consists of 14 residues. The germline V gene encodes CDR1 LNHDA and CDR2 SQIVND (reference sequence). V lost 6 bases to trimming and J lost 0 bases, with 11 bases between them. CDR3 nucleotide sequence: TGTGCCAGTAGAGCAGGGGCCTACCAAGAGACCCAGTACTTC. Its protein is CASRAGAYQETQYF.

This clone was counted a single time. The chain has TRBV6-5 and TRBJ1-2; TRBD1 matches at 7 bases. J was trimmed by 3 bases and V by 10 bases; bases with no gene match: 8. The CDR3 has 13 amino acids. CDR1 is MNHEY, CDR2 SVGAGI, per germline. CDR3 coding DNA: TGTGCCACCTCCCGACAGGGCCACTATGGCTACACCTTC. Its protein is CATSRQGHYGYTF.

The rearrangement uses TRBV7-3 and TRBJ1-1, with 10 positions matching TRBD1. Germline CDR1 SGHTA, CDR2 FQGTGA. The CDR3 extends over 16 amino acids. Trimming removed 4 bases from V and 0 bases from J; junction bases left unmatched: 5. The CDR3 coding sequence is TGTGCCAGCAGCTCGGGACAGGGGTCTTTGAACACTGAAGCTTTCTTT. Its translation: CASSSGQGSLNTEAFF.

The rearrangement links TRBV6-5 to TRBJ2-7, with D possibly matching TRBD1 (5 bases). CDR1 and CDR2 (germline): MNHEY, SVGAGI. This CDR3 has 13 residues. V lost 5 bases and J lost 0, with 8 bases in between. CDR3 protein: CASSRTSSYEQYF. In DNA form, the CDR3 reads TGTGCCAGCAGTAGGACAAGCTCCTACGAGCAGTACTTC.

This chain connects TRBV9 to TRBJ2-7; D is perhaps TRBD1 (6 bases). V shed 0 bases and J shed 4 bases, with 17 bases lying between them. The CDR3 sequence is 16 residues long. Germline V CDR1 and CDR2: SGDLS, YYNGEE. CDR3 loop: CASSVGEGRGAYEQYF. CDR3 DNA: TGTGCCAGCAGCGTAGGAGAAGGCAGGGGAGCTTACGAGCAGTACTTC.

The CDR3 sequence is CAWSSTGNRGYTF. The DNA of the CDR3 is TGTGCCTGGAGTTCTACAGGAAACCGAGGCTACACCTTC. The chain couples TRBV30 to TRBJ1-2; maybe TRBD1 (5 bases). Germline V CDR1 and CDR2: GTSNPN, SVGIG (reference sequence). This CDR3 is built from 13 residues. V was shortened by 2 bases and J by 8 bases, with 15 bases between the two germline ends. The full variable domain, in which reference TRBV30 and TRBJ1-2 provide the parts outside the CDR3, is SQTIHQWPATLVQPVGSPLSLECTVEGTSNPNLYWYRQAAGRGLQLLFYSVGIGQISSEVPQNLSASRPQDRQFILSSKKLLLSDSGFYLCAWSSTGNRGYTFGSGTRLTVV.

Only one count was recorded for this clone. The genes are TRBV11-2 and TRBJ2-5; D might be TRBD2 (5 bases). The germline CDR1 and CDR2 sequences are SGHAT and FQNNGV. V was cut by 5 bases and J by 5 bases, with 18 bases left in between. The CDR3 has 15 residues. This CDR3 reads CASSDGELDRETQYF. For the CDR3, the DNA is TGTGCCAGCAGCGATGGGGAGCTGGACCGGGAGACCCAGTACTTC.

A note on this clone: The same CDR3 also results from other DNA sequences found in this sample. This CDR3 is CASRDRGNQPQHF. The CDR3 DNA sequence: TGTGCCAGCAGGGACAGGGGTAATCAGCCCCAGCATTTT. The chain couples TRBV19 to TRBJ1-5; TRBD1 aligns across 10 bases. The CDR3 spans 13 residues. The trim removed 9 bases at V and 4 bases at J, leaving 3 bases unmatched. Germline V CDR1 and CDR2: LNHDA, SQIVND (reference sequence).

This chain joins TRBV18 and TRBJ1-1; D might be TRBD1 (5 bases). V shed 3 bases and J shed 1 base, with 12 bases lying between them. Germline CDR1 KGHSH, CDR2 LQKENI. The CDR3 spans 15 residues. The CDR3 DNA reads TGTGCCAGCTCACCGACCGCGGGGGGGAACACTGAAGCTTTCTTT. It is translated as CASSPTAGGNTEAFF. The full variable domain, in which reference TRBV18 and TRBJ1-1 provide the parts outside the CDR3, is NAGVMQNPRHLVRRRGQEARLRCSPMKGHSHVYWYRQLPEEGLKFMVYLQKENIIDESGMPKERFSAEFPKEGPSILRIQQVVRGDSAAYFCASSPTAGGNTEAFFGQGTRLTVV.

The gene calls are TRBV28 and TRBJ2-4; D gene unclear. Germline loops: CDR1 MDHEN, CDR2 SYDVKM. V lost 5 bases and J lost 2, with 10 bases in between. This CDR3 region has 14 residues. The CDR3 sequence: CASSRSATKNIQYF. The CDR3 DNA reads TGTGCCAGCAGTCGGAGTGCGACCAAAAACATTCAGTACTTC.

J is TRBJ1-2 and V is TRBV6-5, with a tentative D call TRBD1 (5 bases). Trimming shortened V by 2 bases and J by 5 bases, and 15 bases separated the two germline ends. From germline, CDR1 is MNHEY and CDR2 SVGAGI. The CDR3 consists of 15 residues. Here the CDR3 reads CASSYPSQGGYGYTF. The DNA of the CDR3 is TGTGCCAGCAGTTACCCCTCCCAGGGAGGGTATGGCTACACCTTC.

Notes on this clone: The sample carries other DNA sequences with the same CDR3. The V and J genes are TRBV19 and TRBJ1-5; D gene uncertain. Per the germline V gene, CDR1 is LNHDA and CDR2 is SQIVND (reference sequence). V shed 3 bases and J shed 5 bases, with 8 bases lying between them. This CDR3 is built from 13 residues. CDR3 nucleotides: TGTGCCAGTAGTATCGTGCGGGATCAGCCCCAGCATTTT. It encodes CASSIVRDQPQHF.

J is TRBJ2-2 and V is TRBV12-5, with TRBD1 matching 7 bases. CDR3 length: 15 residues. With V trimmed by 1 base and J by 1 base, 0 bases remained unmatched. CDR1 is LGHNT, CDR2 FRNRAP, per germline. The CDR3 loop reads CASGLGQGNTGELFF. CDR3 sequence (DNA): TGTGCTAGTGGTTTGGGACAGGGGAACACCGGGGAGCTGTTTTTT.